This T cell receptor beta chain was found in a study of T-cell reconstitution after alpha-beta-depleted transplantation in children. Trimming shortened V by 1 base and J by 0 bases, and 18 bases separated the two germline ends. Germline lookup yields CDR1 LNHNV and CDR2 YYDKDF (reference sequence). The CDR3 is 18 residues long. This clonotype has a handful of counts. Using unique molecular identifiers, the investigators prepared the TCRbeta library. TCRdb reprocessed the PCR reads with MiXCR, giving one entry per CDR3 protein. This sample yields about 500,000 distinct CDR3 sequences, of which approximately 30% are seen a single time; around 2.3% belongs to the top ten.

The chain is built from TRBV15 and TRBJ1-1; D possibly corresponds to TRBD1 (6 bases). The sample in question was PBMCs from the stem cell graft donor, obtained from the stem cell graft. This clonotype was sampled from a human donor who donated a stem cell graft to a child with aplastic anemia. DNA of the CDR3: TGTGCCACCAGCAGAGTAATCGCGGGGGGCTGGGTGAACACTGAAGCTTTCTTT. Protein product: CATSRVIAGGWVNTEAFF.